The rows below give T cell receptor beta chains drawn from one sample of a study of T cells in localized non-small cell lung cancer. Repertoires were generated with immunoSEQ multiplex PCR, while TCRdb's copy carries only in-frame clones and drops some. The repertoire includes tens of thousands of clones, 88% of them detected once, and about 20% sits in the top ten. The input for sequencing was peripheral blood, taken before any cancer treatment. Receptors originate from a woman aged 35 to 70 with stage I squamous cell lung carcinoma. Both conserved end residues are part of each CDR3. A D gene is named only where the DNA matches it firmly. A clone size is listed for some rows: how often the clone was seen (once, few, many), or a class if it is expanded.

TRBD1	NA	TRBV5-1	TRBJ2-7	TGCGCCAGCAGCTTGGGGGACAGCAACTACGAGCAGTACTTC	CASSLGDSNYEQYF
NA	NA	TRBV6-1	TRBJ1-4	TGTGCCAGCAGTTTGGGTCAGGAAAAACTGTTTTTT	CASSLGQEKLFF
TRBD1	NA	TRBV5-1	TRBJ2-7	TGCGCCAGCAGCTTGGAGGGACAGGGTTACGAGCAGTACTTC	CASSLEGQGYEQYF
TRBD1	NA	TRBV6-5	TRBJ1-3	TGTGCCAGCAGTTACTCAGGACAGGGGACTGGAAACACCATATATTTT	CASSYSGQGTGNTIYF
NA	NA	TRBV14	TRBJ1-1	TGTGCCAGCAGCCAAGGTTCCTCGGGAGCTTTCTTT	CASSQGSSGAFF
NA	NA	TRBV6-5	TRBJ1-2	TGTGCCAGCAGTTCCGGGGGGTCCCGGGTTGGTAATGTCTACACCTTC	CASSSGGSRVGNVYTF
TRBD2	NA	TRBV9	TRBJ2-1	TGTGCCAGCAGCGAACTAGCGGGGGGGATGGGCAATGAGCAGTTCTTC	CASSELAGGMGNEQFF
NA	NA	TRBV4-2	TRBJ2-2	TGTGCCAGCAGCCTTGGGGGGGCTAACACCGGGGAGCTGTTTTTT	CASSLGGANTGELFF
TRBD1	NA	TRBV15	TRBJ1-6	TGTGCCACCAGCACTCTTTTAATCAGGGGGACTAATTCACCCCTCCACTTT	CATSTLLIRGTNSPLHF
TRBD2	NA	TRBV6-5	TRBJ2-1	TGTGCCAGCAGTTCGTCCGGGGGGGCCTACAATGAGCAGTTCTTC	CASSSSGGAYNEQFF
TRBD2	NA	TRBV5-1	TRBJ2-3	TGCGCCAGCAGCGGGTCTAGCGGGGGCCGAGGGGATACGCAGTATTTT	CASSGSSGGRGDTQYF
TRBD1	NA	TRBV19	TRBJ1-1	TGTGCCAGTAGTAACGGACAGGGGTACACTGAAGCTTTCTTT	CASSNGQGYTEAFF
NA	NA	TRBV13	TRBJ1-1	TGTGCCAGCAGCTTACAGGGAGGGAGAACTGAAGCTTTCTTT	CASSLQGGRTEAFF
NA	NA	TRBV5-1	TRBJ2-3	TGCGCCAGCAGCCGTCCTGCAGGAACAGATACGCAGTATTTT	CASSRPAGTDTQYF
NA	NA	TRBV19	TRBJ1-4	TGTGCCAGTAGTAGGGTCACAGGGACCGGTGAAAAACTGTTTTTT	CASSRVTGTGEKLFF
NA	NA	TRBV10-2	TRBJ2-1	TGCGCCAGCAGACCCCCAGGTGGGGAGCAGTTCTTC	CASRPPGGEQFF
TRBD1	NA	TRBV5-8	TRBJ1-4	TGTGCCAGCAGCTTCGAGGGGGCGGGGGAAAAACTGTTTTTT	CASSFEGAGEKLFF
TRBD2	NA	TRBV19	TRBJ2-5	TGTGCCAGTAGTGCGCGACTAGCGGGGGGGCCCGGGGAGACCCAGTACTTC	CASSARLAGGPGETQYF
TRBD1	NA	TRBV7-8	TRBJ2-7	TGTGCCAGCAGCTTCGGACAGGCCTTCTACGAGCAGTACTTC	CASSFGQAFYEQYF
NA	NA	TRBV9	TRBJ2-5	TGTGCCAGCAGCGTAACATTTGGGTTGGGGCGAAGAGGGGGTCAAGAGACCCAGTACTTC	CASSVTFGLGRRGGQETQYF
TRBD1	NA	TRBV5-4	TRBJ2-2	TGTGCCAGCAGCTTGAGGGTAGACAGGGCGAACACCGGGGAGCTGTTTTTT	CASSLRVDRANTGELFF
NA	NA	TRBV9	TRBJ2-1	TGTGCCAGCAGCGCCAACCTTGGGGGTGAGCAGTTCTTC	CASSANLGGEQFF
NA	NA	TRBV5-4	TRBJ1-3	TGTGCCAGCACCCCCGGTAGGGGGGCAGGTGGAAACACCATATATTTT	CASTPGRGAGGNTIYF
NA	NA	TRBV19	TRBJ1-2	TGTGCCAGTCGACTACAAATTAACTATGGCTACACCTTC	CASRLQINYGYTF
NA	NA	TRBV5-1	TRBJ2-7	TGCGCCAGCAGCTCGACAGCTCTCTCCTACGAGCAGTACTTC	CASSSTALSYEQYF
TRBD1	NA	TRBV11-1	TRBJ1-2	TGTGCCAGCAGCCAAGACAGGGTTGGCTACACCTTC	CASSQDRVGYTF
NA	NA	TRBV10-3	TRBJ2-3	TGTGCCATCAGTGAGTCAGGGATGGTAGCGGGCACAGATACGCAGTATTTT	CAISESGMVAGTDTQYF
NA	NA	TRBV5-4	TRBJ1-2	TGTGCCAGCAGCTTGGGGGTAAAAGACAGGACTAACTATGGCTACACCTTC	CASSLGVKDRTNYGYTF
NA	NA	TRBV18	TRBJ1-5	TGTGCCAGCTCAACGTCAGGGAAGTATCAGCCCCAGCATTTT	CASSTSGKYQPQHF
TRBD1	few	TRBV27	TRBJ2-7	TGTGCCAGCAGTTTAGGTCGACAGGGCTACGAGCAGTACTTC	CASSLGRQGYEQYF
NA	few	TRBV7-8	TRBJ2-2	TGTGCCAGCACCCAAGGGAACACCGGGGAGCTGTTTTTT	CASTQGNTGELFF
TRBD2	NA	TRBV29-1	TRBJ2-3	TGCAGCGTGCCCCCGGGGGGGAAGGTCACAGATACGCAGTATTTT	CSVPPGGKVTDTQYF
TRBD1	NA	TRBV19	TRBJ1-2	TGTGCCAGTAGTATAGATCGGACAGGGGGCATTGACTATGGCTACACCTTC	CASSIDRTGGIDYGYTF
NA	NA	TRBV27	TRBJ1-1	TGTGCCAGCAGTTTGACAGAGGGCCCAGCTTTCTTT	CASSLTEGPAFF
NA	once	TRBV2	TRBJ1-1	TGTGCCAGCAGTGAAACTTGGACAGAGACTGAAGCTTTCTTT	CASSETWTETEAFF
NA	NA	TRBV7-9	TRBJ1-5	TGTGCCAGCAGCTTAGATGGGGACCTCAATCAGCCCCAGCATTTT	CASSLDGDLNQPQHF
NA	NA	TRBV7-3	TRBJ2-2	TGTGCCAGCAGCTTAAACGGGCGGGTTAACACCGGGGAGCTGTTTTTT	CASSLNGRVNTGELFF
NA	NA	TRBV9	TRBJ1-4	TGTGCCAGCAGCGTAGGGCAGGGTGGCGAAAAACTGTTTTTT	CASSVGQGGEKLFF
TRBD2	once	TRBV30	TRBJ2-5	TGTGCCTGGAGTGACCCCAAGCGGGGGGGCGTGAAGACCCAGTACTTC	CAWSDPKRGGVKTQYF
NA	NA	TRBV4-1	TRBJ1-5	TGCGCCAGCAGCCAAGATTGGGGTGAGGCTTCTGATCAGCCCCAGCATTTT	CASSQDWGEASDQPQHF
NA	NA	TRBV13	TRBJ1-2	TGTGCCAGCAGCTTAGGAGTGAACTATGGCTACACCTTC	CASSLGVNYGYTF
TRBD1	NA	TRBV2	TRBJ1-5	TGTGCCAGCAGTTCGGGACAGGGGAGCCAGCCCCAGCATTTT	CASSSGQGSQPQHF
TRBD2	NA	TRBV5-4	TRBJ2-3	TGTGCCAGCAGCTTGGATCCTAGCGGGGTCACAGATACGCAGTATTTT	CASSLDPSGVTDTQYF
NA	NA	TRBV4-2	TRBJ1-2	TGTGCCAGCAGCCAAGGTCCTCAGGAAACGTACTATGGCTACACCTTC	CASSQGPQETYYGYTF
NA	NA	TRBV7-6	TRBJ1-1	TGTGCCAGCAGCTTAGGGGGGGGCGCAGCTTTCTTT	CASSLGGGAAFF
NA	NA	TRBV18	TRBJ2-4	TGTGCCAGCTCACCACCGGTCAGTAAAAACATTCAGTACTTC	CASSPPVSKNIQYF
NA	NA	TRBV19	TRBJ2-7	TGTGCCAGTAGTATTGGGGCGGATTACGAGCAGTACTTC	CASSIGADYEQYF
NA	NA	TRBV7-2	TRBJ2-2	TGTGCCAGCAGCTTAGCGGGAAGGATGACCGGGGAGCTGTTTTTT	CASSLAGRMTGELFF